This T cell receptor (beta chain) was recovered during a study of shared clonotypes between healthy human individuals. The germline gives CDR1 ENHRY, CDR2 SYGVKD. V shed 9 bases and J 3 bases; nucleotides not matched to a gene: 4. The CDR3 covers 13 residues. About this clone: Its antigen is unidentified.

The authors ran the assay at deep level. In the original workflow: In the immunoSEQ data, sequences were junction-only and lacked quality scores, so filtering differed. Only in-frame clones appear in the TCRdb table, and some are missing; sequencing was by immunoSEQ multiplex PCR. V and J calls and clone size are those listed in that table; D and trimming were worked out from the DNA. This sample has 1,500,000 or so clones, with around 98.5% found just once. Notes on the study in general: Across subsets, estimated richness was generally greater for naive than for memory populations. The four-donor shared clonotypes exceeded non-shared clonotypes in generation probability, with non-shared ones scoring lower.

The receptor was isolated from a man aged 25 to 45 in good health. The sequenced material came from naive CD4+ T cells sorted from blood. The subset was: CD45RA+ positively selected. This chain uses TRBV10-3 with TRBJ1-1; 10 bases match TRBD1. In DNA form, the CDR3 reads TGTGCCATAAAAGGACAGGGGGACACTGAAGCTTTCTTT. Translation gives CAIKGQGDTEAFF.